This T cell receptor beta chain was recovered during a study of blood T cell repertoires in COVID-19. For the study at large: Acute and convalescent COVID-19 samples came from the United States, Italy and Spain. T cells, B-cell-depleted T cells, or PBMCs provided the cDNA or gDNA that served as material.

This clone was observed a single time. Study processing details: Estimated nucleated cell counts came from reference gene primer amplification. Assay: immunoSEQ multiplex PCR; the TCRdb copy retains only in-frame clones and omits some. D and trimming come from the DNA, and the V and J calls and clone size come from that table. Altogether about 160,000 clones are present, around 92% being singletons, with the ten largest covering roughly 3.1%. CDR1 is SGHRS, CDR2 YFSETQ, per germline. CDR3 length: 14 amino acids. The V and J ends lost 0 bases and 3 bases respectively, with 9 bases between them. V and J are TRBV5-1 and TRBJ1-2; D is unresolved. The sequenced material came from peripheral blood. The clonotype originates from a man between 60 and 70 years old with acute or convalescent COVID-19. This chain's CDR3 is CASSLGPQDYGYTF. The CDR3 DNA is TGCGCCAGCAGCTTGGGACCGCAGGACTATGGCTACACCTTC.